This T cell receptor beta chain stems from a study of T cells in localized non-small cell lung cancer. Points from the study as a whole: A denser population of T cells in blood accompanied longer overall survival. Adjacent uninvolved lung had the highest clonality, suggesting focused antigen responses.

The assay was immunoSEQ multiplex PCR, and TCRdb's table has in-frame clones only and misses some. The repertoire has over 70,000 clones, 86% of them found once; the top ten carry less than 25%. Worth noting for this clone: Its antigen is unidentified.

Germline V gene lookup returns CDR1 SGDLS and CDR2 YYNGEE. V was cut by 3 bases and J by 5 bases, with 18 bases left in between. This CDR3 spans 16 amino acids. The chain couples TRBV9 to TRBJ2-1; D unresolved. The sequence came from a male donor aged 60 or over with stage III squamous cell lung carcinoma. The input for sequencing was peripheral blood, taken before any cancer treatment. The CDR3 sequence is CASSGAPQVGNNEQFF. The CDR3 DNA reads TGTGCCAGCAGCGGAGCCCCCCAAGTGGGCAACAATGAGCAGTTCTTC.